The sequence of this T cell receptor beta chain was determined in a study of shared clonotypes between healthy human individuals. This CDR3 comprises 14 residues. Germline values: CDR1 MGHRA, CDR2 YSYEKL. The V gene lost 4 bases and the J gene lost 3 bases, with 13 bases spanning the gap. Each PCR replicate from the sorted subsets contained about 200 ng DNA, which is some 30,000 T cell genomes. Profiled with immunoSEQ multiplex PCR; TCRdb holds only in-frame clones, not every one. Counted here are a few hundred thousand clones, around nine tenths occurring once; the ten biggest clones make up around 15%.

Sequencing was carried out using memory CD8+ T cells sorted from blood. As to subset: CD45RO+ cells pooled with CCR7-negative TemRA cells. This sequence was found in a man aged 18-30 years in good health. The chain is built from TRBV4-1 and TRBJ2-7; perhaps TRBD1 as D (8 bases). CDR3 DNA sequence: TGCGCCAGCAGCCTCACAGGGGGGGTCTACGAGCAGTACTTC. This gives the protein CASSLTGGVYEQYF.